The clone carrying this TCR beta chain was found a few times. The antigen is not known. The V gene lost 0 bases and the J gene lost 4 bases, with 7 bases spanning the gap. The CDR3 extends over 13 amino acids. Germline values: CDR1 SGHRS, CDR2 YFSETQ. The TCR beta cDNA libraries contained unique molecular identifiers. TCRdb fed the PCR reads into MiXCR, producing one record per CDR3 protein. The data show fewer than 700,000 distinct CDR3 sequences, roughly 40% seen once. This sample was included in a study of post-analysis software for immune sequencing data. Findings of the study overall: Strong same-batch co-clustering of samples appeared with F measure clustering. Significantly lower normalized Chao1 diversity was found in patients with multiple sclerosis relative to controls. Patients had higher frequencies than controls of five or six TRBV segments, including TRBV5-6, TRBV5-1 and TRBV20-1.

Sequenced sample: blood. This sequence joins TRBV5-1 and TRBJ1-2; D remains ambiguous. This sequence was found in a girl aged 10 to 17 with multiple sclerosis. CDR3 protein: CASSLAETYGYTF. CDR3 sequence (DNA): TGCGCCAGCAGCTTGGCGGAGACCTATGGCTACACCTTC.